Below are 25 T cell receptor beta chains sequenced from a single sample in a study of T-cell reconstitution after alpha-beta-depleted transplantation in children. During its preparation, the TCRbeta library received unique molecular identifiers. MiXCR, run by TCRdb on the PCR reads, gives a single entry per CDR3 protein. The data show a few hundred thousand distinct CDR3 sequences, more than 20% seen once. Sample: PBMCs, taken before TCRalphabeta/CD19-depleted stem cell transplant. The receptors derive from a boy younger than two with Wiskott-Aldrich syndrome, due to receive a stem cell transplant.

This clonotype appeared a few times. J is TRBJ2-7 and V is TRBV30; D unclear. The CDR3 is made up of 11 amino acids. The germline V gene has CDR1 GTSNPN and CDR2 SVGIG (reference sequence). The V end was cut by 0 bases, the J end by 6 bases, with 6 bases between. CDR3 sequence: CAWSVGSEQYF. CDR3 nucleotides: TGTGCCTGGAGTGTGGGTAGCGAGCAGTACTTC.

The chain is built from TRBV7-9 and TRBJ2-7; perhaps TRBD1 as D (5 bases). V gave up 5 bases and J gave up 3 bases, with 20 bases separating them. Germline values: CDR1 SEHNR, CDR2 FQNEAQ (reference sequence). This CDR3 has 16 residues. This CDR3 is CASSHLGQGFRYEQYF. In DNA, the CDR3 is TGTGCCAGCAGCCATCTGGGCCAGGGCTTCCGCTACGAGCAGTACTTC.

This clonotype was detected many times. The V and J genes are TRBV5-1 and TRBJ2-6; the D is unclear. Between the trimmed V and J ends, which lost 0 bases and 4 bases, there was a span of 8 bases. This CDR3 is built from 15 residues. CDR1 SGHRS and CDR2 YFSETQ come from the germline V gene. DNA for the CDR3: TGCGCCAGCAGCTTGGCGATGGCGGGGGCCAACGTCCTGACTTTC. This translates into CASSLAMAGANVLTF.

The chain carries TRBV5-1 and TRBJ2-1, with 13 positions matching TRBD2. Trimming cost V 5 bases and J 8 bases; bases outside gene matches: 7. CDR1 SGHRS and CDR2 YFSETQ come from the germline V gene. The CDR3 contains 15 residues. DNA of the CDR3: TGCGCCAGCAGGGAACTAGCGGGAGGGCCTCATGAGCAGTTCTTC. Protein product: CASRELAGGPHEQFF.

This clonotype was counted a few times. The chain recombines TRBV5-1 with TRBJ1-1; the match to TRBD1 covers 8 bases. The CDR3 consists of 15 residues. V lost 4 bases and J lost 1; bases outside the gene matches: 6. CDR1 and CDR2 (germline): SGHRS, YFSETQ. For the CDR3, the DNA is TGCGCCAGCAGCGGGGGACAGGCCGGGAACACTGAAGCTTTCTTT. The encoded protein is CASSGGQAGNTEAFF.

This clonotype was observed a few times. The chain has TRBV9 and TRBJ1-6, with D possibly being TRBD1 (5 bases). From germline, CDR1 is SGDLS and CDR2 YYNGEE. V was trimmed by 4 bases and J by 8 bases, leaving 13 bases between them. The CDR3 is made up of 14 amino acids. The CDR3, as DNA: TGTGCCAGCAGCCCCCGCCCCAGGGATTCACCCCTCCACTTT. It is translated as CASSPRPRDSPLHF. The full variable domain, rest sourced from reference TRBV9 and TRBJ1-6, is DSGVTQTPKHLITATGQRVTLRCSPRSGDLSVYWYQQSLDQGLQFLIQYYNGEERAKGNILERFSAQQFPDLHSELNLSSLELGDSALYFCASSPRPRDSPLHFGNGTRLTVT.

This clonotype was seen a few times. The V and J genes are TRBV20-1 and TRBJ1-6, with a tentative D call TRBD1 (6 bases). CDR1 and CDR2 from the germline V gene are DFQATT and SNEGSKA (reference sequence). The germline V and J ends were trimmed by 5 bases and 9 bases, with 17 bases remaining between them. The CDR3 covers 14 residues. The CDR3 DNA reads TGCAGTGCTGGGTCCAGACAAGGGGGTTCACCCCTCCACTTT. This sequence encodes CSAGSRQGGSPLHF.

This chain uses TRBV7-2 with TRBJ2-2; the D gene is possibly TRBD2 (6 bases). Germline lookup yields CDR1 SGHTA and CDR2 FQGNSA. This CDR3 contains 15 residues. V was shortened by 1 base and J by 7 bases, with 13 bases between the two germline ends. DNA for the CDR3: TGTGCCAGCAGCTTAGTTCCCCAGGGAGGCGGGGAGCTGTTTTTT. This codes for CASSLVPQGGGELFF.

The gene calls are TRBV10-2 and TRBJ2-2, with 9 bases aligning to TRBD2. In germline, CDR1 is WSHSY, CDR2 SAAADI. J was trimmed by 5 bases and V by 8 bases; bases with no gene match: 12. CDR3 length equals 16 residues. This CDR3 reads CASLPLAGDSTGELFF. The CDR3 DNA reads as TGCGCCAGCCTTCCCTTAGCGGGAGATAGTACCGGGGAGCTGTTTTTT.

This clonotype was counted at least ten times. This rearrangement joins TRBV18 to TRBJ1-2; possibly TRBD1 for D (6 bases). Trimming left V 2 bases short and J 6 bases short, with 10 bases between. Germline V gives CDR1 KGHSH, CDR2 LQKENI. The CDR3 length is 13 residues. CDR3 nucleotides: TGTGCCAGCTCACCAGTCACAGGGCATGGCTACACCTTC. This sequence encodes CASSPVTGHGYTF.

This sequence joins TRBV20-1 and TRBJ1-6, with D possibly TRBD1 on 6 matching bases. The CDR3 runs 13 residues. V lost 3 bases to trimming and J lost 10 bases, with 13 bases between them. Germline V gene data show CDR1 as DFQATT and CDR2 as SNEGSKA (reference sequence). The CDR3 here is CSARDTGRSPLHF. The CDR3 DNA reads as TGCAGTGCTAGGGACACAGGGAGATCACCCCTCCACTTT.

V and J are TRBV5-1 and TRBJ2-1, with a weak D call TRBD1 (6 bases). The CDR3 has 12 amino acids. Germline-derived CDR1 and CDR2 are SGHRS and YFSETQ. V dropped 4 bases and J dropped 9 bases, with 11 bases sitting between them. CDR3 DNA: TGCGCCAGCAGCCTACAGGGTCGTGAGCAGTTCTTC. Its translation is CASSLQGREQFF.

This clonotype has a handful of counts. The CDR3 nucleotides are TGCGCCAGCAGACTTCCGGGACTAGCGGGAGGGTTTAATGAGCAGTTCTTC. Translating it yields CASRLPGLAGGFNEQFF. This chain connects TRBV5-1 to TRBJ2-1; 16 nucleotides align to TRBD2. V dropped 5 bases and J dropped 7; count of bases not matched to a gene: 9. Germline loops: CDR1 SGHRS, CDR2 YFSETQ. The CDR3 sequence is 17 residues long.

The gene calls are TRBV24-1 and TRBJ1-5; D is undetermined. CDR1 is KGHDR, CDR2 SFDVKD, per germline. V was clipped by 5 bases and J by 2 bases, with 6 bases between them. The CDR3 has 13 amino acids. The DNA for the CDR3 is TGTGCCACCAGTGGAAGCCGCAATCAGCCCCAGCATTTT. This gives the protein CATSGSRNQPQHF.

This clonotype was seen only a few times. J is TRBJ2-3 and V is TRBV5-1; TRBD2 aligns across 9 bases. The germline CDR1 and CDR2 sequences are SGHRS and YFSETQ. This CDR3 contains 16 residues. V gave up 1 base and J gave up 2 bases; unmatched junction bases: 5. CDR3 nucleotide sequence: TGCGCCAGCAGCTTGATGACTAGCGGCCCCACAGATACGCAGTATTTT. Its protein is CASSLMTSGPTDTQYF.

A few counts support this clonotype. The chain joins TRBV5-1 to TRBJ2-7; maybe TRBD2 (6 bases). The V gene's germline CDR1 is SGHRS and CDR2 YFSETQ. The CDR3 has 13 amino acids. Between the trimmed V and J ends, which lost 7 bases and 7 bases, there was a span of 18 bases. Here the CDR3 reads CASRRGASWEQYF. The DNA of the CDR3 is TGCGCCAGCCGGAGGGGCGCATCGTGGGAGCAGTACTTC.

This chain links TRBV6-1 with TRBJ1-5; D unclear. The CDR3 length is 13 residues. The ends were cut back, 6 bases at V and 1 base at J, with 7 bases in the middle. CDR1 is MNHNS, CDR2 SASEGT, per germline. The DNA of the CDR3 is TGTGCCAGCAGCCGCTGGAGCAATCAGCCCCAGCATTTT. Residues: CASSRWSNQPQHF.

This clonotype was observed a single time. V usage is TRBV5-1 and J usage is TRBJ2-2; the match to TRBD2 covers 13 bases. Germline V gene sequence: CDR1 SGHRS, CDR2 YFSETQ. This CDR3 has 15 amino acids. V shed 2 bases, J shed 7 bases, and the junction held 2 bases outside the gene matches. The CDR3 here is CASSLRLAGGGELFF. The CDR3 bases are TGCGCCAGCAGCTTAAGACTAGCGGGAGGCGGGGAGCTGTTTTTT.

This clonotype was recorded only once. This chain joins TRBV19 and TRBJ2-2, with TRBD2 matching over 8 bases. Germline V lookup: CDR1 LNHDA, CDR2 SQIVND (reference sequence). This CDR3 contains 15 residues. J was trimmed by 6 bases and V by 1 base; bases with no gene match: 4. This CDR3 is CASSIAGGPSGELFF. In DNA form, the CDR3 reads TGTGCCAGTAGTATAGCGGGAGGGCCCTCCGGGGAGCTGTTTTTT. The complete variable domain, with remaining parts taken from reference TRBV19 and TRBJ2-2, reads DGGITQSPKYLFRKEGQNVTLSCEQNLNHDAMYWYRQDPGQGLRLIYYSQIVNDFQKGDIAEGYSVSREKKESFPLTVTSAQKNPTAFYLCASSIAGGPSGELFFGEGSRLTVL.

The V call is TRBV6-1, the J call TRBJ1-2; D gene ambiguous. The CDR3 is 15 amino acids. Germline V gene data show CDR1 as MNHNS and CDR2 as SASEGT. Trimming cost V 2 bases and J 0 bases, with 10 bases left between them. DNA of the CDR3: TGTGCCAGCAGTGAACGACAACGAGCTAACTATGGCTACACCTTC. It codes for CASSERQRANYGYTF.

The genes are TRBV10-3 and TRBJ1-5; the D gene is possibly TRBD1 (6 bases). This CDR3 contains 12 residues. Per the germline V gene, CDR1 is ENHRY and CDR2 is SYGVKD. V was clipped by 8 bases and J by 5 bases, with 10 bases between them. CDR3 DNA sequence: TGTGCCATCGGAAGGGGGGATCAGCCCCAGCATTTT. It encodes CAIGRGDQPQHF.

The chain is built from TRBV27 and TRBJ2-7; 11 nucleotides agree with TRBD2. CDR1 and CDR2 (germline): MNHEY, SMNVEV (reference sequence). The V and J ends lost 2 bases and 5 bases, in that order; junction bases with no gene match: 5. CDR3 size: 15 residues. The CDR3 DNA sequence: TGTGCCAGCAGTTTAGTACTAGCGGGAGTAAACGAGCAGTACTTC. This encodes CASSLVLAGVNEQYF.

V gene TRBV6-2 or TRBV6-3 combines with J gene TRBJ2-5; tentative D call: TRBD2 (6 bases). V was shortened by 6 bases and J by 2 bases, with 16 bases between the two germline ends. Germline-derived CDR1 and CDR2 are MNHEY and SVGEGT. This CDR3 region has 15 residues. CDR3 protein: CASRPHLASQETQYF. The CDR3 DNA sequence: TGTGCCAGCAGGCCGCACCTAGCGTCTCAAGAGACCCAGTACTTC.

Here the CDR3 DNA reads TGTGCCAGCAGCTACAGGGGGTGGGCCTACGAGCAGTACTTC. The encoded protein is CASSYRGWAYEQYF. The chain has TRBV7-2 and TRBJ2-7; 8 bases are a match to TRBD1. Losses at the gene ends were 4 bases for V and 2 bases for J; bases not matched to a gene: 4. This CDR3 contains 14 residues. Per germline, CDR1 SGHTA and CDR2 FQGNSA.

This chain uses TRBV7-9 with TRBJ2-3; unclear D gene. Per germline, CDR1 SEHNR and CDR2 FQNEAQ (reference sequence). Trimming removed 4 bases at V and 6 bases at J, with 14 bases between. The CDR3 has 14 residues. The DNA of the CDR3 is TGTGCCAGCAGCTCGAAAAACAGAGGTGATACGCAGTATTTT. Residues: CASSSKNRGDTQYF. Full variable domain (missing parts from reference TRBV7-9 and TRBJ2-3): DTGVSQNPRHKITKRGQNVTFRCDPISEHNRLYWYRQTLGQGPEFLTYFQNEAQLEKSRLLSDRFSAERPKGSFSTLEIQRTEQGDSAMYLCASSSKNRGDTQYFGPGTRLTVL.